The 30 T cell receptor beta chains presented below share a single source sample, sequenced in a study of blood T cells in healthy people across ages. Then a second PCR, running about 7 to 11 cycles, was carried out with a sample-barcoded 5' primer and a J-beta primer mix. TCRdb redid the calling of the 5' RACE reads with MiXCR, one entry per CDR3 protein. The repertoire holds around 1,500,000 distinct CDR3 sequences, with under 30% as singletons. Sequenced material: blood. The receptors originated from a woman in her 30s in good health.

V is TRBV10-3 and J is TRBJ1-1; the D is unclear. Germline assignment: CDR1 ENHRY and CDR2 SYGVKD. This CDR3 spans 13 amino acids. V gave up 7 bases and J gave up 0 bases, with 9 bases separating them. Written as DNA, the CDR3 is TGTGCCATCACCACGGAACTGAACACTGAAGCTTTCTTT. It codes for CAITTELNTEAFF.

There are many counts of this clonotype. The chain is built from TRBV6-6 and TRBJ2-3; D is ambiguous. V was clipped by 0 bases and J by 4 bases, with 5 bases between them. The length of the CDR3 is 13 residues. The V gene's germline CDR1 is MNHNY and CDR2 SVGAGI (reference sequence). In nucleotides, the CDR3 is TGTGCCAGCAGTTACTCTCCCCCAGATACGCAGTATTTT. It encodes CASSYSPPDTQYF.

This clonotype was counted at least ten times. The chain combines TRBV2 with TRBJ2-7, with 8 bases aligning to TRBD2. CDR1 SNHLY and CDR2 FYNNEI come from the germline V gene. V shed 1 base and J 2 bases; nucleotides not matched to a gene: 4. The CDR3 covers 15 residues. CDR3 loop: CASSEVVAGTYEQYF. CDR3 sequence (DNA): TGTGCCAGCAGTGAAGTGGTAGCGGGGACCTACGAGCAGTACTTC.

There are a few counts of this clonotype. The gene calls are TRBV29-1 and TRBJ2-5; 9 bases map to TRBD2. Trimming cost V 1 base and J 5 bases; bases outside gene matches: 5. Germline CDR1 SQVTM, CDR2 ANQGSEA. This CDR3 spans 14 amino acids. CDR3 region: CSVEAGLAAETQYF. The CDR3 DNA sequence: TGCAGCGTTGAAGCGGGACTAGCTGCGGAGACCCAGTACTTC.

In its sample, this clonotype was seen a few times. The CDR3 DNA reads TGTGCCAGCAGTGAAATCGGGCGAAGTGGGGAAAAACTGTTTTTT. Protein product: CASSEIGRSGEKLFF. The chain joins TRBV2 to TRBJ1-4; no clear D gene. Germline V gives CDR1 SNHLY, CDR2 FYNNEI. The CDR3 is made up of 15 amino acids. V shed 2 bases and J shed 8 bases, with 15 bases lying between them.

The chain links TRBV18 to TRBJ2-5, with TRBD2 identical over 11 bases. From germline, CDR1 is KGHSH and CDR2 LQKENI. CDR3 length equals 16 residues. V trimming: 4 bases; J trimming: 2 bases; junction bases outside the gene matches: 6. DNA of the CDR3: TGTGCCAGCTCACGCCCAATAGCGGGAGGGCAAGAGACCCAGTACTTC. Protein: CASSRPIAGGQETQYF. The complete variable domain, with remaining parts taken from reference TRBV18 and TRBJ2-5, reads NAGVMQNPRHLVRRRGQEARLRCSPMKGHSHVYWYRQLPEEGLKFMVYLQKENIIDESGMPKERFSAEFPKEGPSILRIQQVVRGDSAAYFCASSRPIAGGQETQYFGPGTRLLVL.

Worth noting for this clonotype: A much larger clone sits a single nucleotide away, making a read error possible. The chain links TRBV4-3 to TRBJ2-7, with D unclear. The germline V and J ends were trimmed by 4 bases and 3 bases, with 16 bases remaining between them. CDR3 size: 15 residues. From germline, CDR1 is LGHNA and CDR2 YSLEER. The CDR3 DNA follows: TGCGCCAGCAGCCTCCGTATGGGTGATTACTACGAGCAGTACTTC. Encoded protein: CASSLRMGDYYEQYF.

The chain has TRBV7-9 and TRBJ2-5; D remains ambiguous. The end of the DNA aligns better with TRBJ2-7, so the J call may be wrong. This CDR3 is built from 15 residues. CDR1 and CDR2 (germline): SEHNR, FQNEAQ (reference sequence). Written as DNA, the CDR3 is TGTGCCAGCAGCTTAACGCAGGCGGCGACCTCCGAGCAGTACTTC. Its protein product is CASSLTQAATSEQYF.

This clonotype came up a few times. V is TRBV28 and J is TRBJ2-5, with TRBD2 as a possible D gene (5 bases). Germline CDR1 is MDHEN and CDR2 is SYDVKM. V dropped 6 bases and J dropped 7 bases, with 15 bases sitting between them. The CDR3 has 13 amino acids. The CDR3 loop is CASRPLTRGTQYF. The CDR3 DNA reads as TGTGCCAGCAGGCCCTTGACCCGGGGGACCCAGTACTTC.

This CDR3 is CASSRRGGADTQYF. CDR3 nucleotide sequence: TGTGCCAGCAGCCGCAGAGGGGGGGCAGATACGCAGTATTTT. V is TRBV3-1 and J is TRBJ2-3; D perhaps matches TRBD2 (7 bases). Trimming removed 4 bases at V and 4 bases at J, with 12 bases between. The CDR3 is 14 residues long. Germline CDR1 and CDR2: LGHDT and YNNKEL (reference sequence).

The gene calls are TRBV20-1 and TRBJ2-7; 10 bases agree with TRBD1. The CDR3 sequence is 14 residues long. Per germline, CDR1 DFQATT and CDR2 SNEGSKA (reference sequence). The junction had 6 bases not matched to a gene; V was cut back by 5 bases and J by 2 bases. The CDR3 DNA is TGCAGTGCTGCCGGACAGGGGGGTACCTACGAGCAGTACTTC. Protein product: CSAAGQGGTYEQYF.

The table lists this clonotype with many counts. The CDR3 nucleotides are TGCAGTGCTCGAAGCCCCAGGGACAGTGCCTACGAGCAGTACTTC. This sequence encodes CSARSPRDSAYEQYF. The chain recombines TRBV20-1 with TRBJ2-7; 7 nucleotides agree with TRBD1. CDR1 and CDR2 from the germline V gene are DFQATT and SNEGSKA (reference sequence). The CDR3 extends over 15 amino acids. V dropped 5 bases and J dropped 2; count of bases not matched to a gene: 12.

This clonotype came up a few times. V and J are TRBV7-3 and TRBJ2-1; 10 bases line up with TRBD2. The germline V gene has CDR1 SGHTA and CDR2 FQGTGA. J lost 9 bases, V lost 5 bases, and 16 bases had no gene match. The CDR3 contains 17 residues. CDR3 residues: CASSPYGRAGGHGEQFF. The CDR3 coding sequence is TGTGCCAGCAGCCCATATGGGCGAGCGGGGGGGCATGGTGAGCAGTTCTTC.

This clonotype came up many times. The V call is TRBV7-3, the J call TRBJ2-1, with no clear D. V shed 4 bases and J shed 6 bases, with 13 bases lying between them. This CDR3 has 14 residues. The germline gives CDR1 SGHTA, CDR2 FQGTGA. The CDR3 DNA reads as TGTGCCAGCAGCTCCGCCGGGTCTCTCAATGAGCAGTTCTTC. Its protein is CASSSAGSLNEQFF.

This clonotype was seen a handful of times. V is TRBV20-1 and J is TRBJ1-6; D remains ambiguous. The germline CDR1 and CDR2 sequences are DFQATT and SNEGSKA (reference sequence). Between the trimmed V and J ends, which lost 1 base and 0 bases, there was a span of 7 bases. CDR3 size: 15 residues. The CDR3 loop reads CSARGESSYNSPLHF. CDR3 sequence (DNA): TGCAGTGCTAGAGGGGAGAGCTCCTATAATTCACCCCTCCACTTT.

The V call is TRBV4-1, the J call TRBJ2-7; a possible D gene is TRBD1 (6 bases). Germline loops: CDR1 MGHRA, CDR2 YSYEKL. CDR3 size: 16 residues. Trimming took off 3 bases at V and 3 bases at J, with 18 bases between the two ends. The CDR3 sequence: CASSHPARDTLYEQYF. Written as DNA, the CDR3 is TGCGCCAGCAGCCACCCGGCCCGGGACACCCTCTACGAGCAGTACTTC.

This clonotype was found a few times. The rearrangement uses TRBV18 and TRBJ2-3; D not certain. The V gene's germline CDR1 is KGHSH and CDR2 LQKENI. V dropped 3 bases and J dropped 2 bases, with 6 bases sitting between them. This CDR3 has 13 amino acids. The CDR3 region has the DNA TGTGCCAGCTCACCGGAGACCACAGATACGCAGTATTTT. Its protein product is CASSPETTDTQYF. The complete variable domain, with remaining parts taken from reference TRBV18 and TRBJ2-3, reads NAGVMQNPRHLVRRRGQEARLRCSPMKGHSHVYWYRQLPEEGLKFMVYLQKENIIDESGMPKERFSAEFPKEGPSILRIQQVVRGDSAAYFCASSPETTDTQYFGPGTRLTVL.

This clonotype showed up just a few times. The chain combines TRBV6-5 with TRBJ2-1; the D call may be TRBD1 or TRBD2 (5 bases each). The V gene's germline CDR1 is MNHEY and CDR2 SVGAGI. This CDR3 is built from 15 residues. Trimming left V 6 bases short and J 8 bases short, with 20 bases between. In nucleotides, the CDR3 is TGTGCCAGCAGCCCCCGGGGCCGGAACGTCTATGAGCAGTTCTTC. It yields the protein CASSPRGRNVYEQFF.

This clonotype was recorded many times. The rearrangement links TRBV10-1 to TRBJ2-7; TRBD1 agrees at 7 bases. J was trimmed by 4 bases and V by 8 bases; bases with no gene match: 14. Germline loops: CDR1 WNHNN, CDR2 SYGVQD (reference sequence). The CDR3 sequence is 15 residues long. Here the CDR3 DNA reads TGCGCCAGCCGGGAAGGGGCCAGGGGGATATACGAGCAGTACTTC. This translates into CASREGARGIYEQYF.

A word on this clonotype: A junction end diverges from the germline sequence, so it may reflect a read error. J is TRBJ1-5 and V is TRBV12-3 or TRBV12-4; 10 nucleotides match TRBD1. The CDR3 covers 16 residues. CDR3 nucleotide sequence: TGTGCCGGCAGTTCCCGGGACAGGGGACGACGGGAGCCCCAGCATTTT. Residues: CAGSSRDRGRREPQHF.

CDR3: CSVDSGRAYTF. DNA for the CDR3: TGCAGCGTTGATAGCGGGAGGGCCTACACCTTC. This chain links TRBV29-1 with TRBJ1-2; no clear D. CDR3 size: 11 residues. Germline CDR1 and CDR2: SQVTM and ANQGSEA. The V end was cut by 3 bases, the J end by 10 bases, with 12 bases between.

The rearrangement joins TRBV20-1 to TRBJ2-3, with 14 bases that match TRBD2. The CDR3 runs to 15 residues. V was clipped by 2 bases and J by 5 bases; unmatched bases: 3. CDR1 is DFQATT and CDR2 is SNEGSKA in the germline V gene (reference sequence). DNA for the CDR3: TGCAGTGCTAGAACGGGGACTAGCGGGGGAGATACGCAGTATTTT. It encodes CSARTGTSGGDTQYF.

Regarding this clonotype: A read error may be the cause here, since a much bigger clone is one base away. V usage is TRBV7-9 and J usage is TRBJ2-1; tentative D call: TRBD1 (6 bases). Trimming stripped 6 bases from V and 6 bases from J, with 15 bases between. Germline V lookup: CDR1 SEHNR, CDR2 FQNEAQ (reference sequence). This CDR3 is built from 14 residues. The CDR3 here is CASSPDGQCNEQFF. The DNA for the CDR3 is TGTGCCAGCAGTCCTGACGGACAGTGCAATGAGCAGTTCTTC.

This sequence joins TRBV19 and TRBJ2-1; 11 nucleotides align to TRBD2. J lost 7 bases, V lost 2 bases, and 10 bases had no gene match. CDR3 length equals 17 residues. Per the germline V gene, CDR1 is LNHDA and CDR2 is SQIVND (reference sequence). The DNA for the CDR3 is TGTGCCAGTAGTATAATAGGACTAGCGGGCACAGAAAATGAGCAGTTCTTC. Amino acid sequence: CASSIIGLAGTENEQFF.

J is TRBJ2-1 and V is TRBV7-3; D is possibly TRBD1 (5 bases). V gave up 5 bases and J gave up 5 bases, with 28 bases separating them. The CDR3 contains 19 residues. Germline V gene sequence: CDR1 SGHTA, CDR2 FQGTGA. CDR3 sequence: CASSPQGMGRARINNEQFF. The CDR3 coding sequence is TGTGCCAGCAGCCCCCAGGGTATGGGCAGGGCAAGGATAAACAATGAGCAGTTCTTC.

Remarks on this clonotype: A much larger clone differs by one base, so this may be a read error. This rearrangement joins TRBV20-1 to TRBJ2-7; 14 nucleotides match TRBD2. Germline CDR1 reads DFQATT; CDR2 reads SNEGSKA (reference sequence). The CDR3 sequence is 15 residues long. CDR3 sequence: CSARDEGLAGDEQCF. The CDR3 nucleotides read TGCAGTGCTAGAGACGAGGGACTAGCGGGAGACGAGCAGTGCTTC.

The chain uses TRBV20-1 and TRBJ2-2; D remains ambiguous. Germline CDR1 DFQATT, CDR2 SNEGSKA (reference sequence). V was clipped by 6 bases and J by 0 bases, with 14 bases between them. The CDR3 totals 15 residues. The CDR3 region has the DNA TGCAGTGCGTTAGCCGGGCTCCCGAACACCGGGGAGCTGTTTTTT. This gives the protein CSALAGLPNTGELFF.

The V call is TRBV28, the J call TRBJ2-3; no clear D gene. The ends were cut back, 5 bases at V and 2 bases at J, with 8 bases in the middle. The V gene's germline CDR1 is MDHEN and CDR2 SYDVKM. The CDR3 runs to 13 residues. CDR3 in DNA: TGTGCCAGCAGTATGACACCCACAGATACGCAGTATTTT. Its translation: CASSMTPTDTQYF.

This rearrangement joins TRBV2 to TRBJ2-5; no definite D call. The CDR3 runs 13 residues. Germline assignment: CDR1 SNHLY and CDR2 FYNNEI. With 2 bases removed from V and 2 bases from J, the gap between germline ends came to 6 bases. CDR3 in DNA: TGTGCCAGCAGTGAATCCCAGCAAGAGACCCAGTACTTC. Residues: CASSESQQETQYF.

The table lists this clonotype with a few counts. The CDR3 reads CASSSGQGRSYNEQFF. Here the CDR3 DNA reads TGTGCCAGCTCATCGGGACAGGGAAGGTCCTACAATGAGCAGTTCTTC. The chain employs TRBV18 and TRBJ2-1; 9 bases match TRBD1. This CDR3 has 16 amino acids. Looked up from germline, CDR1 is KGHSH and CDR2 is LQKENI. With 5 bases clipped from V and 1 base from J, the junction kept 6 bases outside the gene matches.